This is a list of T cell receptor beta chains from one sample in a study of T cell responses to AZD1222 COVID-19 vaccine. The assay was immunoSEQ multiplex PCR, and TCRdb's table has in-frame clones only and misses some. The sample contains roughly 120,000 clones, roughly 85% of which appear only once. The material sequenced was peripheral blood, taken on day 0 of MenACWY control vaccination. The receptors were gathered from an adult in good health. Each CDR3 is given with its conserved first and last residue. The size of a clone is reported for some rows only, either as once, few or many, or as a class for expanded clones.

abundance | v_gene | CDR3aa
- | TRBV5-8 | CASSLEGLATQETQYF
- | TRBV27 | CASSMGAGSVYNEQFF
- | TRBV27 | CASSVQGTSYEQYF
few | TRBV28 | CASSFGGQGWNEQFF
few | TRBV29-1 | CSVAHRGGTGELFF
- | TRBV7-2 | CASSLWSGSRGEQYF
- | TRBV28 | CASSTFDSGNQPQHF
- | TRBV20-1 | CSVVTGESYTF
- | TRBV2 | CASSLIAGYSYNEQFF
- | TRBV9 | CASSGGPSNQPQHF
- | TRBV24-1 | CATSDWVGGGYEQYF
- | TRBV19 | CASKGGQGRLAGRDEQFF
- | TRBV7-2 | CASSSRLAGGRNEQFF
- | TRBV27 | CASSLSREAVNYGYTF
- | TRBV30 | CAWSVNILADSYEQYF
- | TRBV6-4 | CASAQGTASTDTQYF
- | TRBV6-5 | CAIQFAKDDEAFF
- | TRBV27 | CASSLSHRGNGYTF
- | TRBV7-7 | CASSSGTGSNGELFF
- | TRBV5-1 | CASSSGLASYEQYF
- | TRBV30 | CAWSAGGQGASWSYNEQFF
few | TRBV11-1 | CASSLAPGVQETQYF
- | TRBV6-5 | CASSYSVVTPEGYTF
- | TRBV9 | CASSVGDRGAYEQYF
- | TRBV19 | CASTGGRTQYF
- | TRBV27 | CASSRIEPGLADIAKNIQYF
once | TRBV6-5 | CASTQGGRAYEQYF
- | TRBV27 | CASSSGWGQRGYEQYF
- | TRBV19 | CASSGEKLFF
- | TRBV27 | CASSSPGVTEAFF
- | TRBV27 | CASSFIGVGGNTEAFF
- | TRBV6-5 | CASSPRGKSRGYTF
- | TRBV11-2 | CASSLITDRGFDTF
- | TRBV5-6 | CASSLAGGRYEQYF
- | TRBV6-5 | CASSYRNRGNTEAFF
- | TRBV9 | CASSVSGFSYNEQFF
- | TRBV30 | CAWSAGGRAFNEQFF
- | TRBV7-9 | CASSPAGVYYNEQFF
- | TRBV6-5 | CASRGQAHGEPQHF
- | TRBV6-6 | CASSGRQAYNEQFF
- | TRBV9 | CASSPFDSGPRAGELFF
- | TRBV6-2/TRBV6-3 | CASSWTSGTQETQYF
- | TRBV6-5 | CASSYAGSTGTDTQYF
- | TRBV9 | CASSSRPREGGNEQFF
- | TRBV6-2/TRBV6-3 | CASSDYEQYF
- | TRBV2 | CASSLRGSTDTQYF
- | TRBV9 | CASSANKGQGIVNYGYTF
- | TRBV4-1 | CASSLRIPGPFPGELFF
- | TRBV2 | CATTREAGGNSPLHF
few | TRBV2 | CASSVLEMNTEAFF
- | TRBV10-3 | CAIKAGPYNEQFF
- | TRBV5-6 | CASSLLADFYYEQYF